Shown below are 8 T cell receptor beta chains from a single sample sequenced in a study of T-cell reconstitution after alpha-beta-depleted transplantation in children. Library preparation (for TCRbeta) was performed with unique molecular identifiers. Via MiXCR, TCRdb re-called the PCR reads, giving one row per CDR3 protein. There are 15,000 to 20,000 distinct CDR3 sequences in the sample; about 4.7% occur only once, and just under 7% lies in the top ten. The specimen was PBMCs, collected before TCRalphabeta/CD19-depleted stem cell transplant. These receptors all come from a boy aged 5-17 years with acute lymphoblastic leukemia, due to receive a stem cell transplant.

By sample share, this clonotype is medium-sized (0.01 to 0.1%). The J gene is TRBJ2-3, the V gene TRBV7-7; 8 bases fit TRBD2. Germline loops: CDR1 SSHAT, CDR2 FNYEAQ (reference sequence). There are 14 residues in the CDR3. After removal of 5 bases from V and 6 bases from J, the junction contained 7 bases not matched to a gene. The CDR3 here is CASSRSGSPDTQYF. Here the CDR3 DNA reads TGTGCCAGCAGCCGAAGCGGGAGCCCCGATACGCAGTATTTT.

In this sample, this clonotype turned up many times. The V gene is TRBV12-3 or TRBV12-4, the J gene TRBJ1-2; D unresolved. The CDR3 contains 15 residues. Trimming left V 3 bases short and J 4 bases short, with 15 bases between. As DNA, the CDR3 is TGTGCCAGCAGTTTCGGACTTGGACCGAGCTATGGCTACACCTTC. This translates into CASSFGLGPSYGYTF.

In this sample, this clonotype turned up many times. The chain carries TRBV7-2 and TRBJ1-2; 9 nucleotides agree with TRBD1. The CDR3 extends over 15 amino acids. Looked up from germline, CDR1 is SGHTA and CDR2 is FQGNSA. Unmatched junction bases numbered 9, after V lost 4 bases and J lost 6 bases. CDR3 region: CASSWRPDRGDGYTF. The CDR3 coding sequence is TGTGCCAGCAGCTGGAGGCCGGACAGGGGAGATGGCTACACCTTC.

In its sample, this clonotype was seen many times. The V gene is TRBV12-3 or TRBV12-4, the J gene TRBJ2-3, with D perhaps matching TRBD2 (5 bases). This CDR3 comprises 15 residues. Trimming took 6 bases from V and 0 from J, leaving 13 bases between them. The CDR3 DNA reads TGTGCCAGCAGACTCCAGACGGGGAGCACAGATACGCAGTATTTT. It is translated as CASRLQTGSTDTQYF.

This clonotype was seen at least ten times. This chain connects TRBV6-5 to TRBJ1-4, with D unresolved. The CDR3 length is 13 residues. V dropped 0 bases and J dropped 8 bases, with 7 bases sitting between them. Germline CDR1 is MNHEY and CDR2 is SVGAGI. CDR3 sequence reads: CASSYSGLEKLFF. For the CDR3, the DNA is TGTGCCAGCAGTTACTCGGGTTTGGAAAAACTGTTTTTT.

This clonotype was counted many times. The gene calls are TRBV27 and TRBJ2-1; D uncertain. Per the germline V gene, CDR1 is MNHEY and CDR2 is SMNVEV (reference sequence). The CDR3 consists of 13 residues. The V and J ends lost 2 bases and 4 bases respectively, with 6 bases between them. CDR3 region: CASSLGLYNEQFF. The CDR3 nucleotides read TGTGCCAGCAGTTTAGGCCTTTACAATGAGCAGTTCTTC.

This clonotype has a count of ten or more. The chain recombines TRBV7-9 with TRBJ2-5; D gene ambiguous. Between the trimmed V and J ends, which lost 1 base and 2 bases, there was a span of 23 bases. Germline CDR1 and CDR2: SEHNR and FQNEAQ (reference sequence). CDR3 length equals 19 residues. The CDR3 nucleotides read TGTGCCAGCAGCTTAGTGGTGGGCGGCGTTATCCCTTCACAAGAGACCCAGTACTTC. It codes for CASSLVVGGVIPSQETQYF.

This clonotype was observed at least ten times. The chain carries TRBV4-3 and TRBJ2-1, with D unresolved. The germline V gene encodes CDR1 LGHNA and CDR2 YSLEER. Trimming removed 0 bases from V and 10 bases from J, with 10 bases in between. This CDR3 spans 13 amino acids. This chain's CDR3 is CASSQDSEGEQFF. Here the CDR3 DNA reads TGCGCCAGCAGCCAAGATTCGGAAGGGGAGCAGTTCTTC.